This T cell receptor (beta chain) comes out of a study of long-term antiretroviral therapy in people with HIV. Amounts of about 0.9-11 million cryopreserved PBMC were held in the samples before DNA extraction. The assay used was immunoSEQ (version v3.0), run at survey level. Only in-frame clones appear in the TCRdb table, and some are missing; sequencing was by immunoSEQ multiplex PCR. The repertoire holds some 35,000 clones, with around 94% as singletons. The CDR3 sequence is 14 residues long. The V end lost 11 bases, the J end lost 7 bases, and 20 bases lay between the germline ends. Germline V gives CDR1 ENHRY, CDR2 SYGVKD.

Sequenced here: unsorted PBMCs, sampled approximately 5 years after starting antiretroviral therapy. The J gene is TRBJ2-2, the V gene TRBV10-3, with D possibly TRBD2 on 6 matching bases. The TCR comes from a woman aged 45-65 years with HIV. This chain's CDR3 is CASGDGVSGGELFF. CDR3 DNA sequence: TGTGCCTCGGGGGATGGGGTAAGCGGCGGGGAGCTGTTTTTT.